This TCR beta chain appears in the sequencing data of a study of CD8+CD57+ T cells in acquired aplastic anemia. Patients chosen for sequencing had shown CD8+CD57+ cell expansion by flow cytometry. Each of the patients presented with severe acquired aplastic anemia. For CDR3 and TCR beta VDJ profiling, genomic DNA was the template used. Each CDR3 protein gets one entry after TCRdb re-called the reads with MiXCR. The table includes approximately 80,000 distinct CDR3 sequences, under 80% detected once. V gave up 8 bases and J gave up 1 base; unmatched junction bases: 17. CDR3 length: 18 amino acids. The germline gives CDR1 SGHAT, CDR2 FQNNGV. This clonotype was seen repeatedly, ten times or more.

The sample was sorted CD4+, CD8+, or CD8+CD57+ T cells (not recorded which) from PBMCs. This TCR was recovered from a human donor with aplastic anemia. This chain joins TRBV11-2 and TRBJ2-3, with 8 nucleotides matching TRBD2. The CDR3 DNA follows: TGTGCCAGCGAGGGAGGGCTACTAGCGGAGGCCGGCACAGATACGCAGTATTTT. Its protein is CASEGGLLAEAGTDTQYF.